The clone carrying this T cell receptor beta chain was observed many times. Time point defined: before trial treatment. First-strand cDNA used TRAV- and TRBV-specific primers, covering alpha and beta chains. The TCRs were subjected to amplification over 20 PCR cycles employing a constant-region primer in conjunction with a V-primer adapter. TCRdb processed the reads anew with MiXCR; each CDR3 protein has one entry. The repertoire consists of tens of thousands of distinct CDR3 sequences, with 9.4% occurring once and the leading ten covering around 1%. The source of the sample is a study of low-dose radiotherapy and immunotherapy resistance in tumors. As for the study in general: Radiation delivery to Cohort 1 consisted of 0.5 Gy per fraction every 2 weeks, summing to 6.5 Gy. Once cycle 1 day 1 began, patients took oral aspirin 300 mg daily for four cycles. 1 Gy per fraction was delivered to Cohort 2 every two weeks, for 13 Gy total over 26 weeks.

This receptor was identified in a male donor with prostate cancer. The sequences come from PBMCs, collected before treatment.

CDR3 protein: CASSLLQGPKNTEAFF. CDR3 DNA sequence: TGTGCCAGCAGTTTGCTACAGGGACCTAAGAACACTGAAGCTTTCTTT. This chain connects TRBV28 to TRBJ1-1, with D tentatively TRBD1 (6 bases). The CDR3 covers 16 residues. With 3 bases removed from V and 1 base from J, the gap between germline ends came to 15 bases. The germline V gene has CDR1 MDHEN and CDR2 SYDVKM.